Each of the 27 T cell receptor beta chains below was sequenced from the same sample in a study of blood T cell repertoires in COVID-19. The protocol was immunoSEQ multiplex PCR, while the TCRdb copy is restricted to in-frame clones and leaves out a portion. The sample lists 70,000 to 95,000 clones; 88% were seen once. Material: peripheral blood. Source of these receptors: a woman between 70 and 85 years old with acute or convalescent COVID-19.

DNA of the CDR3: TGTGCCAGCAGCTCGGTGTCCGGGAGAGGTGGCAATGAGCAGTTCTTC. It encodes CASSSVSGRGGNEQFF. The chain carries TRBV5-5 and TRBJ2-1; weak D call: TRBD2 (6 bases). With 3 bases removed from V and 6 bases from J, the gap between germline ends came to 19 bases. The CDR3 runs to 16 residues. CDR1 and CDR2 from the germline V gene are SGHKS and YYEKEE (reference sequence).

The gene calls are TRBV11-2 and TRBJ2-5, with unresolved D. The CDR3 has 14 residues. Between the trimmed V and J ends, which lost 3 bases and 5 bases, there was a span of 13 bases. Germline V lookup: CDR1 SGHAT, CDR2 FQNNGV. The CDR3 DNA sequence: TGTGCCAGCAGCTTGAGGCTGGAGAGGGAGACCCAGTACTTC. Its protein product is CASSLRLERETQYF.

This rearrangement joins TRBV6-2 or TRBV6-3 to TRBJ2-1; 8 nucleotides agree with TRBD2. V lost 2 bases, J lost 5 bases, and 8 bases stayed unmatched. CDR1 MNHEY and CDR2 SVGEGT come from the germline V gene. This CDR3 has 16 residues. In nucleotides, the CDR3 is TGTGCCAGCAGTTACCCTGCTCGGGAGGGAAACAATGAGCAGTTCTTC. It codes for CASSYPAREGNNEQFF.

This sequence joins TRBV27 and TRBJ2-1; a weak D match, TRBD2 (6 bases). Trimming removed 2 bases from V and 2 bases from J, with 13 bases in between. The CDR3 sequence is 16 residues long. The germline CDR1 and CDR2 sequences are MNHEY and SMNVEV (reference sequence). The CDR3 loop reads CASSLGGSPAYNEQFF. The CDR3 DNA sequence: TGTGCCAGCAGTTTAGGGGGGTCGCCAGCCTACAATGAGCAGTTCTTC.

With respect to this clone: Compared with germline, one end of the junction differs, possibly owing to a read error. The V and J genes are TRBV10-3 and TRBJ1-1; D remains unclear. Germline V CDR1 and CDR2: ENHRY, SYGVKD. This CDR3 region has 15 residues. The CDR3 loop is CAISKSEGRNTEAFF. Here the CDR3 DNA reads TGTGCCATCAGTAAGTCCGAGGGTCGGAACACTGAAGCTTTCTTT.

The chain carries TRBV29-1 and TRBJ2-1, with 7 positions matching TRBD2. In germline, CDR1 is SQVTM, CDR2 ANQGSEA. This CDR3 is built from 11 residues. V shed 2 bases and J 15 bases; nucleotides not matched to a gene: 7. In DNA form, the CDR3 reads TGCAGCGTTGAACCTGCGGGAGTACCGTTCTTC. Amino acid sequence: CSVEPAGVPFF.

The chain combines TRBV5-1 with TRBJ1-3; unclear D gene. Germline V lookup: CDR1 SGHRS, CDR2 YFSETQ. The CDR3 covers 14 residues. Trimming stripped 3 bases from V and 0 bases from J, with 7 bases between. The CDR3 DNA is TGCGCCAGCAGCTCGGGGATCTCTGGAAACACCATATATTTT. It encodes CASSSGISGNTIYF.

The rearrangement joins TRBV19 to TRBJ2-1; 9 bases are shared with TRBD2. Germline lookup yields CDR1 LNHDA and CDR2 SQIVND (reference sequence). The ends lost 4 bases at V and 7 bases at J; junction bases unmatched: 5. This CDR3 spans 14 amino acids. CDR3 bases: TGTGCCAGTAGTAGAGGGACTAGCCAGAATGAGCAGTTCTTC. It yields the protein CASSRGTSQNEQFF.

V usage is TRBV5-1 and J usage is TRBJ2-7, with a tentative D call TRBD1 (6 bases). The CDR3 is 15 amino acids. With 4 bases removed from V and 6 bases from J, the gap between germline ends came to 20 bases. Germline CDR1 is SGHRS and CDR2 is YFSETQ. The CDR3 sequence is CASSRSTGMGGEQYF. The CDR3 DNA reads TGCGCCAGCAGCCGATCCACAGGGATGGGCGGCGAGCAGTACTTC. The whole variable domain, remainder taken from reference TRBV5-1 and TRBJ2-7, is KAGVTQTPRYLIKTRGQQVTLSCSPISGHRSVSWYQQTPGQGLQFLFEYFSETQRNKGNFPGRFSGRQFSNSRSEMNVSTLELGDSALYLCASSRSTGMGGEQYFGPGTRLTVT.

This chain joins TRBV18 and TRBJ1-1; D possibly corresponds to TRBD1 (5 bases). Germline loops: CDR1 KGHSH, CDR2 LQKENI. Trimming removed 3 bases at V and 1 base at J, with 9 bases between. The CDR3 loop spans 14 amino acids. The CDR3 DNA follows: TGTGCCAGCTCACCGGTACAGGAGAACACTGAAGCTTTCTTT. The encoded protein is CASSPVQENTEAFF.

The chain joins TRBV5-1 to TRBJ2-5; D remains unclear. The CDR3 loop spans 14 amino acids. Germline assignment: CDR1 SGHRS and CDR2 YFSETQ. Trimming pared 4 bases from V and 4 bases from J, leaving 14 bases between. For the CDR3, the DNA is TGCGCCAGCAGCCCGTTTTTCCCTAGAGAGACCCAGTACTTC. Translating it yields CASSPFFPRETQYF.

The CDR3, as DNA: TGTGCCACCAGCAGAGGCGGGACAGACTATGGCTACACCTTC. Translation: CATSRGGTDYGYTF. The rearrangement uses TRBV15 and TRBJ1-2, with 7 bases matching TRBD1. CDR1 is LNHNV, CDR2 YYDKDF, per germline (reference sequence). Unmatched junction bases numbered 2, after V lost 1 base and J lost 3 bases. The CDR3 has 14 residues.

The DNA of the CDR3 is TGTGCCAGCAGACGAGCGGGAGCTGGCGGGGACAATGAGCAGTTCTTC. This gives the protein CASRRAGAGGDNEQFF. The gene calls are TRBV4-2 and TRBJ2-1, with 8 bases identical to TRBD2. Germline CDR1 and CDR2: LGHNA and YNFKEQ. This CDR3 has 16 amino acids. With 6 bases clipped from V and 5 bases from J, the junction kept 12 bases outside the gene matches.

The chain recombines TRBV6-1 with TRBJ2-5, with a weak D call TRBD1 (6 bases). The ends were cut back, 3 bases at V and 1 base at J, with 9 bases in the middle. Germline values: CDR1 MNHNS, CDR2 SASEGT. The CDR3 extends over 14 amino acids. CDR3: CASSDWTVQETQYF. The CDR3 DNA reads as TGTGCCAGCAGTGATTGGACAGTCCAAGAGACCCAGTACTTC.

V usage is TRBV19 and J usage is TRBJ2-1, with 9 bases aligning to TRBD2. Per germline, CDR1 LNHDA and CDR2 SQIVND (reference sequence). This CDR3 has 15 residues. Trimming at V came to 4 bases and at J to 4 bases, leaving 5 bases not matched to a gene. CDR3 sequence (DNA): TGTGCCAGTAGTAGGATAGCGGGAGAGTACAATGAGCAGTTCTTC. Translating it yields CASSRIAGEYNEQFF.

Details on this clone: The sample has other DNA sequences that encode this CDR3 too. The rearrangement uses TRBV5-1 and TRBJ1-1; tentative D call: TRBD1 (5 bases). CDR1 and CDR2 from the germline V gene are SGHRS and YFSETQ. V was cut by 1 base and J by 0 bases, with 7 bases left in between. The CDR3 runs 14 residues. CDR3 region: CASSLQGMNTEAFF. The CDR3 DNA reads TGCGCCAGCAGCTTGCAGGGCATGAACACTGAAGCTTTCTTT. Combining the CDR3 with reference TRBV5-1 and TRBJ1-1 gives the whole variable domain KAGVTQTPRYLIKTRGQQVTLSCSPISGHRSVSWYQQTPGQGLQFLFEYFSETQRNKGNFPGRFSGRQFSNSRSEMNVSTLELGDSALYLCASSLQGMNTEAFFGQGTRLTVV.

CDR3 coding DNA: TGTGCCAGCAGCAGGGACAGACTGAACCACTACGAGCAGTACTTC. Its protein product is CASSRDRLNHYEQYF. The genes are TRBV6-6 and TRBJ2-7, with 7 bases aligning to TRBD1. Germline CDR1 reads MNHNY; CDR2 reads SVGAGI (reference sequence). V shed 6 bases and J 3 bases; nucleotides not matched to a gene: 11. The CDR3 is 15 amino acids.

The CDR3 here is CASSRAAGTSYEQYF. The CDR3 region has the DNA TGTGCCAGCTCACGGGCAGCGGGAACGTCCTACGAGCAGTACTTC. V and J are TRBV18 and TRBJ2-7; TRBD2 aligns across 7 bases. V trimming: 4 bases; J trimming: 1 base; junction bases outside the gene matches: 7. This CDR3 spans 15 amino acids. The germline V gene has CDR1 KGHSH and CDR2 LQKENI.

CDR3 amino acids: CASSDEPGQYYGYTF. CDR3 nucleotide sequence: TGTGCCAGCAGTGACGAACCGGGACAGTATTATGGCTACACCTTC. The chain has TRBV6-1 and TRBJ1-2; 7 bases are a match to TRBD1. The CDR3 covers 15 residues. With 3 bases clipped from V and 5 bases from J, the junction kept 9 bases outside the gene matches. The germline gives CDR1 MNHNS, CDR2 SASEGT.

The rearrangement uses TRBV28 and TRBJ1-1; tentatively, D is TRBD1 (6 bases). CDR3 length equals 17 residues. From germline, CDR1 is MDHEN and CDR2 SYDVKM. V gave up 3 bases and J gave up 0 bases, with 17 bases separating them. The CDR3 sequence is CASSFSSGQIMNTEAFF. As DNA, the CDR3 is TGTGCCAGCAGTTTTTCGTCCGGACAGATCATGAACACTGAAGCTTTCTTT.

Here the CDR3 reads CASSQDSVYQPQHF. Here the CDR3 DNA reads TGTGCCAGCTCCCAGGACAGCGTCTATCAGCCCCAGCATTTT. The chain couples TRBV18 to TRBJ1-5, with D maybe TRBD1 (6 bases). The V gene lost 6 bases and the J gene lost 5 bases, with 14 bases spanning the gap. Germline V gene data show CDR1 as KGHSH and CDR2 as LQKENI. This CDR3 has 14 amino acids.

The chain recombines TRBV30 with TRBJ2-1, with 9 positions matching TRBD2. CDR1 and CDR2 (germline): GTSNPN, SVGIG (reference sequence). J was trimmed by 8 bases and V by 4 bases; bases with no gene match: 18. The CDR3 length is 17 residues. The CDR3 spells CAWTDMTSGRPGDEQFF. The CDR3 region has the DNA TGTGCCTGGACTGATATGACTAGCGGTAGACCTGGGGATGAGCAGTTCTTC.

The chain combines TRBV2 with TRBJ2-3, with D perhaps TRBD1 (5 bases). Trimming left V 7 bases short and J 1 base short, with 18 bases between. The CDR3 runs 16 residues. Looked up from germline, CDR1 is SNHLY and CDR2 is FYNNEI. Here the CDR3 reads CASNPGPGIGTDTQYF. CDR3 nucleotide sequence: TGTGCCAGCAACCCCGGGCCAGGGATCGGCACAGATACGCAGTATTTT.

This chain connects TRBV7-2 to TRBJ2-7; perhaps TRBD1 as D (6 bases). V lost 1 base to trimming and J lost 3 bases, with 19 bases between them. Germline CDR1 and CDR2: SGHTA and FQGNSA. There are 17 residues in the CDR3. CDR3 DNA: TGTGCCAGCAGCTTAGGAGGGGGTAGCGTGAAACTCTACGAGCAGTACTTC. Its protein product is CASSLGGGSVKLYEQYF. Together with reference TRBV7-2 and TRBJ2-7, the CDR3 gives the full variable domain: GAGVSQSPSNKVTEKGKDVELRCDPISGHTALYWYRQSLGQGLEFLIYFQGNSAPDKSGLPSDRFSAERTGGSVSTLTIQRTQQEDSAVYLCASSLGGGSVKLYEQYFGPGTRLTVT.

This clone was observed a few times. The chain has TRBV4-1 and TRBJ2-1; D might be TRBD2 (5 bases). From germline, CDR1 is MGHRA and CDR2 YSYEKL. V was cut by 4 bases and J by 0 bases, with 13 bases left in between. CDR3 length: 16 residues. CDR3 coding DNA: TGCGCCAGCAGCCTGAACGTAGGGAGCTCCTACAATGAGCAGTTCTTC. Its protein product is CASSLNVGSSYNEQFF.

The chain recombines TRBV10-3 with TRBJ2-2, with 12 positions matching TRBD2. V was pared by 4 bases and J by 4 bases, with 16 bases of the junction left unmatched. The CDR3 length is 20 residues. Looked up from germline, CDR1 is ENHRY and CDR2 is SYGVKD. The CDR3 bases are TGTGCCATCAGTGCCTCGCTAGCGGGAGGGTTTGGAATTAGCACCGGGGAGCTGTTTTTT. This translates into CAISASLAGGFGISTGELFF.

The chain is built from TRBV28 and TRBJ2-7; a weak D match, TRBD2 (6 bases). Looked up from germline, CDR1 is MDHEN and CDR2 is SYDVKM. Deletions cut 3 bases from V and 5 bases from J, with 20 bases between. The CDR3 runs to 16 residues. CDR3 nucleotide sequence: TGTGCCAGCAGTTTCGGTTCGGCGGGATGGATCCACGAGCAGTACTTC. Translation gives CASSFGSAGWIHEQYF.